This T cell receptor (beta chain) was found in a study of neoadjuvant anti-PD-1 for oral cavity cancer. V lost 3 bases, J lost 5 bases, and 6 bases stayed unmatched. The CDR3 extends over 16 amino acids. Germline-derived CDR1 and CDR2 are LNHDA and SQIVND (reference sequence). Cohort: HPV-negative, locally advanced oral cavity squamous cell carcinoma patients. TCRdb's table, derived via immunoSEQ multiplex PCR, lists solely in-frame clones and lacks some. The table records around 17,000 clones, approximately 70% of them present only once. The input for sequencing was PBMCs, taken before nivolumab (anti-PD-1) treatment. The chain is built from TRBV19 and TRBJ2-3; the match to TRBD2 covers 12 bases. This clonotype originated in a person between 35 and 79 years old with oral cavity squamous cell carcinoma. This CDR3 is CASSIPLAGGKDTQYF. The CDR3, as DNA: TGTGCCAGTAGTATCCCCCTAGCGGGAGGGAAAGATACGCAGTATTTT.